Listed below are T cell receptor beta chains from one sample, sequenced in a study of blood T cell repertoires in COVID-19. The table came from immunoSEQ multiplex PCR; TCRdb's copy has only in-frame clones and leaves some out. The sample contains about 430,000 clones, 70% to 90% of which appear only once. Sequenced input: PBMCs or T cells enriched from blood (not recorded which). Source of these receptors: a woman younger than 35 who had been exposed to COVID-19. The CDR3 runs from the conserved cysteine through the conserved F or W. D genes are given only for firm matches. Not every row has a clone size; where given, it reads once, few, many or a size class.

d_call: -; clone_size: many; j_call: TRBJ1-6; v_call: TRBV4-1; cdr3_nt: TGCGCCAGCAGCCCCCAACAGGGTACGATGGATTCACCCCTCCACTTT; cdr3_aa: CASSPQQGTMDSPLHF
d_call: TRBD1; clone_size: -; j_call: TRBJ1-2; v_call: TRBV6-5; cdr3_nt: TGTGCCAGCAGTCCGCGACAGGGGGCGGACTATGGCTACACCTTC; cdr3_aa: CASSPRQGADYGYTF
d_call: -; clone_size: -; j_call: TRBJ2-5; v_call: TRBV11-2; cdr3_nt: TGTGCCAGCAGCTTAGAGTCAGGGGCAGGGCTGGAGACCCAGTACTTC; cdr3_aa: CASSLESGAGLETQYF
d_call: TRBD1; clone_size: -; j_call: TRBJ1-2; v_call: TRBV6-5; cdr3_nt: TGTGCCAGCAGTTACGGCGGGACAGGGGATAACTATGGCTACACCTTC; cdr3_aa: CASSYGGTGDNYGYTF
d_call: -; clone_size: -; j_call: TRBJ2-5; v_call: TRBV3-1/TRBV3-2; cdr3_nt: TGTGCCAGCAGCCCCACCCTGGTGGAGGAGCGGGAGACCCAGTACTTC; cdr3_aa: CASSPTLVEERETQYF
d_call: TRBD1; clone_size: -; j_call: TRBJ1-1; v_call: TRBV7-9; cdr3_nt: TGTGCCAGCAGCTTGGTACAGGGGCCCACTGAAGCTTTCTTT; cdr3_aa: CASSLVQGPTEAFF
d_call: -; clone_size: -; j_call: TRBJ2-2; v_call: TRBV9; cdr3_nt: TGTGCCAGCAGCACCGAGCTAGCTGTGAACACCGGGGAGCTGTTTTTT; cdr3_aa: CASSTELAVNTGELFF
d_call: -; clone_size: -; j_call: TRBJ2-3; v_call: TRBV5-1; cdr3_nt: TGCGCCAGCAGCTTTCTCGGCACAGATACGCAGTATTTT; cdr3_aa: CASSFLGTDTQYF
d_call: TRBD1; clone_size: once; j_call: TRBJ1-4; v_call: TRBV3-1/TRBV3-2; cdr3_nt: TGTGCCAGCAGACCCTCGACCGGGACAGATAATGAAAAACTGTTTTTT; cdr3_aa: CASRPSTGTDNEKLFF
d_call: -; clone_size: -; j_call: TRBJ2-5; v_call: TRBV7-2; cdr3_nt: TGTGCCAGCAGCTTAGTTCTCCAAGAGACCCAGTACTTC; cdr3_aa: CASSLVLQETQYF
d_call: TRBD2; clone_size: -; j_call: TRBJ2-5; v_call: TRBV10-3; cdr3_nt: TGTGCCATCTCGAGGACTAGCGGGAGAGAGACCCAGTACTTC; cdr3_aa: CAISRTSGRETQYF
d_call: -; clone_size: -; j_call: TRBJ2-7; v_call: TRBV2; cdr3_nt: TGTGCCAGCAGTAGAGAGGAACTCGAGCAGTACTTC; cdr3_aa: CASSREELEQYF
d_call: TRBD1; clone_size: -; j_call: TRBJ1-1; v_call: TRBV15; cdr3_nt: TGTGCCACCAGCGAGACAGGGGGCAAAGCTTTCTTT; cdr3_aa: CATSETGGKAFF
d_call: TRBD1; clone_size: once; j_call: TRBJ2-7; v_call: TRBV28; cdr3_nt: TGTGCCAGCGTTGGGACAGGGGGAAAGGAACAGTACTTC; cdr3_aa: CASVGTGGKEQYF
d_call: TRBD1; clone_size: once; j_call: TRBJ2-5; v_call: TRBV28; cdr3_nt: TGTGCCAGCAGTGTACAGGGGGCGGAGACCCAGTACTTC; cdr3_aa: CASSVQGAETQYF
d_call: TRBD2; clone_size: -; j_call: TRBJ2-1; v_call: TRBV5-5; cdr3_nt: TGTGCCAGCAGCTTGGGACTAGCGGGGATCAATGAGCAGTTCTTC; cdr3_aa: CASSLGLAGINEQFF
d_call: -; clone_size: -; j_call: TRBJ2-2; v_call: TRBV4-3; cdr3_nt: TGCGCCAGCAGCCGCATGGCTTTTAGAGGGGCGGAGGGCACCGGGGAGCTGTTTTTT; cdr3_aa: CASSRMAFRGAEGTGELFF
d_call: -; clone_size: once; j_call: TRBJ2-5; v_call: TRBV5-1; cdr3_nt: TGCGCCAGCAGCTTGGGGTCCCCGACCGCGGGAGAGACCCAGTACTTC; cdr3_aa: CASSLGSPTAGETQYF
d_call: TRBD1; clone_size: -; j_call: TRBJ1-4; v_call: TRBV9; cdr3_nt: TGTGCCAGCAGCGCGACGACAGGGGTCGGAAGTGAAAAACTGTTTTTT; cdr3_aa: CASSATTGVGSEKLFF
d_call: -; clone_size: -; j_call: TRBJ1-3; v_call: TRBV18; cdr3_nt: TGTGCCAGCTCACAAGGGACTGCTGGAAACACCATATATTTT; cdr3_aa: CASSQGTAGNTIYF